This is a list of T cell receptor beta chains from one sample in a study of cytomegalovirus exposure and HLA in healthy donors. The assay was immunoSEQ multiplex PCR, and TCRdb's table has in-frame clones only and misses some. The table lists some 110,000 clones, around four fifths of them singletons, with roughly 1.3% in the top ten. Sequenced sample: PBMCs. The receptors come from a man under 40 in good health and CMV-seronegative. The CDR3 runs from the conserved cysteine through the conserved F or W. The order of the fields is clone size, D gene, J gene, V gene, CDR3 DNA, CDR3 protein. The D gene is left open where the match is weak. The size of a clone is reported for some rows only, either as once, few or many, or as a class for expanded clones.

>-|-|TRBJ2-3|TRBV7-2
TGTGCCAGCAGCTTCAGGGGCACAGATACGCAGTATTTT
CASSFRGTDTQYF
>-|TRBD1|TRBJ2-5|TRBV9
TGTGCCAGCAGCATCTCACCCTCGGGACAGCAGTACTTC
CASSISPSGQQYF
>-|-|TRBJ1-2|TRBV28
TGTGCCAGCAGTTTAGCGGGTGCTTATGGCTACACCTTC
CASSLAGAYGYTF
>-|-|TRBJ1-5|TRBV25-1
TGTGCCAGCACCCGAACAGGGTTGGGCAATCAGCCCCAGCATTTT
CASTRTGLGNQPQHF
>-|-|TRBJ1-2|TRBV19
TGTGCCAGTAGCCTGGACACGGGGGGGGCTCGGGGCTACACCTTC
CASSLDTGGARGYTF
>-|-|TRBJ2-3|TRBV11-2
TGTGCCGGCAGCTACCGGACACTCACAGATACGCAGTATTTT
CAGSYRTLTDTQYF
>-|-|TRBJ1-4|TRBV4-1
TGCGCCAGCCGCCTCCGGCTAGGGGCGCGAGGTGAAAAACTGTTTTTT
CASRLRLGARGEKLFF
>-|TRBD1|TRBJ2-3|TRBV13
TGTGCCAGCAGCCCCCCCCGGGACAGGGACACAGATACGCAGTATTTT
CASSPPRDRDTDTQYF
>few|-|TRBJ1-5|TRBV6-4
TGTGCCAGCAGCCAGGACACCAATCAGCCCCAGCATTTT
CASSQDTNQPQHF
>-|TRBD2|TRBJ2-1|TRBV5-1
TGCGCCAGCAGCACTAGCGGGGGGGCCCTCACTGAGCAGTTCTTC
CASSTSGGALTEQFF
>-|-|TRBJ2-7|TRBV9
TGTGCCAGCAGCGTAGGAAATAGCGGCTACGAGCAGTACTTC
CASSVGNSGYEQYF
>-|-|TRBJ2-5|TRBV5-4
TGTGCCAGCAGCCCGTCGAGTTTCGAAGAGACCCAGTACTTC
CASSPSSFEETQYF
>-|-|TRBJ2-7|TRBV4-1
TGCGCCAGCAGCCAAGTGTATGACTACCCCTACGAGCAGTACTTC
CASSQVYDYPYEQYF
>-|TRBD1|TRBJ1-2|TRBV6-6
TGTGCCAGCAGTTACAGTAGGGGGCAAGGCTATGGCTACACCTTC
CASSYSRGQGYGYTF
>-|TRBD2|TRBJ2-3|TRBV4-1
TGCGCCAGCAGCCAAGATGGACTAGCGGGGGACACAGATACGCAGTATTTT
CASSQDGLAGDTDTQYF
>once|TRBD1|TRBJ2-1|TRBV7-9
TGTGCCAGCAGTCAAGACAGGGATCCCCACAATGAGCAGTTCTTC
CASSQDRDPHNEQFF
>-|-|TRBJ2-1|TRBV13
TGTGCCAGCAGCTTCGGTCGGGGCCCGGGAGTGACCTACAATGAGCAGTTCTTC
CASSFGRGPGVTYNEQFF
>few|-|TRBJ2-7|TRBV6-5
TGTGCCAGCAGTTACTCCGGGGGTCCCTACGAGCAGTACTTC
CASSYSGGPYEQYF
>-|-|TRBJ1-4|TRBV28
TGTGCCAGCAGTATTAAACAGGGATTATACGGTGAAAAACTGTTTTTT
CASSIKQGLYGEKLFF
>-|-|TRBJ1-6|TRBV9
TGTGCCAGCAGCGTCATGTCAGGGCCGAATTCACCCCTCCACTTT
CASSVMSGPNSPLHF
>-|-|TRBJ1-1|TRBV21-1
TGTGCCAGCAGCAAAGCGGTGGACAGTAGGATGAACACTGAAGCTTTCTTT
CASSKAVDSRMNTEAFF
>-|TRBD2|TRBJ2-3|TRBV28
TGTGCCAGCATAGCGGGTAGCACAGATACGCAGTATTTT
CASIAGSTDTQYF
>-|TRBD2|TRBJ2-1|TRBV29-1
TGCAGCGCCAAAAAGGGACTAGCGGTTATCTACAATGAGCAGTTCTTC
CSAKKGLAVIYNEQFF
>-|-|TRBJ1-2|TRBV15
TGTGCCACCAGCAGAGATCGGGTTGGCTACACCTTC
CATSRDRVGYTF
>-|-|TRBJ2-1|TRBV5-6
TGTGCCAGCAGCTTGGTAGCGTCTTACAATGAGCAGTTCTTC
CASSLVASYNEQFF
>once|-|TRBJ1-1|TRBV4-3
TGCGCCAGCAGCCAAACAAATATGAACACTGAAGCTTTCTTT
CASSQTNMNTEAFF
>-|-|TRBJ2-1|TRBV5-6
TGTGCCAGCAGCTTGCGGGTACCGTCTGCGGCATCCTACAATGAGCAGTTCTTC
CASSLRVPSAASYNEQFF
>-|-|TRBJ2-7|TRBV4-1
TGCGCCAGCAGCCAAACCTGGGCACCAGGGCTTGGCGAGCAGTACTTC
CASSQTWAPGLGEQYF
>few|-|TRBJ1-1|TRBV27
TGTGCCAGCAGTCCTCGAGAGGGCGGGAGGGCTGAAGCTTTCTTT
CASSPREGGRAEAFF
>-|TRBD1|TRBJ1-1|TRBV11-2
TGTGCCAGCAGCCCGACAGGGGGTGAAGCTTTCTTT
CASSPTGGEAFF
>-|TRBD1|TRBJ2-7|TRBV28
TGTGCCAGCAGTTTATGGGGGACAGTCGAAGGCGAGCAGTACTTC
CASSLWGTVEGEQYF
>-|-|TRBJ1-1|TRBV9
TGTGCCAGCAGGAGCAGGGAATTGAACACTGAAGCTTTCTTT
CASRSRELNTEAFF
>-|-|TRBJ2-2|TRBV4-1
TGCGCCAGCAGCCAAGATCAGGGTTCAGGGGTCGGGTCCACCGGGGAGCTGTTTTTT
CASSQDQGSGVGSTGELFF
>-|-|TRBJ2-7|TRBV5-4
TGTGCCAGCAGCTTAAGAGGTAGAACCTACGAGCAGTACTTC
CASSLRGRTYEQYF
>-|-|TRBJ2-1|TRBV4-3
TGCGCCAGCAGCCCAGGACAGAGCTCCTACAATGAGCAGTTCTTC
CASSPGQSSYNEQFF
>-|-|TRBJ2-1|TRBV14
TGTGCCAGCAGTTCTAGCGTTGAGCAGTTCTTC
CASSSSVEQFF
>-|TRBD2|TRBJ2-3|TRBV19
TGTGCCAGTAGTTTACTAGCGGGAGCAGATACGCAGTATTTT
CASSLLAGADTQYF
>-|TRBD2|TRBJ2-7|TRBV5-4
TGTGCCAGCAGCCCAGAGGGAACTAGCGGGAGCGAGGGGTACTTC
CASSPEGTSGSEGYF
>few|TRBD1|TRBJ2-7|TRBV5-6
TGTGCCAGCAGCCCCCGCCGGGGACAGGCACCCTCCTACGAGCAGTACTTC
CASSPRRGQAPSYEQYF
>-|TRBD2|TRBJ2-1|TRBV27
TGTGCCAGCAGTTTAAGGCTAGCGGGATACAATGAGCAGTTCTTC
CASSLRLAGYNEQFF
>-|-|TRBJ2-5|TRBV28
TGTGCCAGCAGTTCAGGGCGGATGGAGACCCAGTACTTC
CASSSGRMETQYF
>-|TRBD1|TRBJ1-1|TRBV27
TGTGCCAGCAGTTTAATCAGGGGGACTGAAGCTTTCTTT
CASSLIRGTEAFF
>once|-|TRBJ2-7|TRBV2
TGTGCCAGCAGGGATAACAGGGACGAGCAGTACTTC
CASRDNRDEQYF
>-|-|TRBJ2-2|TRBV27
TGTGCCAGCAGGGGACTCTTCACCGGGGAGCTGTTTTTT
CASRGLFTGELFF
>-|-|TRBJ2-3|TRBV19
TGTGCCAGTAGGGGCGGGCTAGCGACTAGCACAGATACGCAGTATTTT
CASRGGLATSTDTQYF
>-|TRBD2|TRBJ2-5|TRBV7-2
TGTGCCAGCAGCTTAGTGGGACTAGCGGGGGGGTGGGAAGAGACCCAGTACTTC
CASSLVGLAGGWEETQYF
>-|-|TRBJ1-5|TRBV19
TGTGCCACCCAGAGGGCCACCTTGATTAGCAATCAGCCCCAGCATTTT
CATQRATLISNQPQHF
>-|-|TRBJ1-5|TRBV6-5
TGTGCCAGCAGTTATGGTGCGAATCAGCCCCAGCATTTT
CASSYGANQPQHF
>-|TRBD2|TRBJ2-7|TRBV7-2
TGTGCCAGCAGCAGGGCGGGGGGGCGAGCCTACGAGCAGTACTTC
CASSRAGGRAYEQYF
>-|TRBD2|TRBJ2-1|TRBV10-1
TGCGCCAGCAGTGCAATTAGCGGGGGGAATCCTGAGCAGTTCTTC
CASSAISGGNPEQFF
>-|TRBD1|TRBJ2-5|TRBV27
TGTGCCAGCAGTTTATATGGGCAGGGGGCGGGAGAGACCCAGTACTTC
CASSLYGQGAGETQYF
>-|-|TRBJ1-3|TRBV2
TGTGCCAGCAGTGTAGTTTCGCCAGGCTCATCGGGAAACACCATATATTTT
CASSVVSPGSSGNTIYF
>-|TRBD1|TRBJ2-7|TRBV29-1
TGCAGCGTCCGGACAGGGGGTTCCTACGAGCAGTACTTC
CSVRTGGSYEQYF
>once|-|TRBJ2-2|TRBV6-5
TGTGCCAGCAGACCCAGGGCTGCCGGGGAGCTGTTTTTT
CASRPRAAGELFF
>-|TRBD1|TRBJ2-3|TRBV9
TGTGCCAGCAGCGGGACAGGGGTAACGGTAGCAGATACGCAGTATTTT
CASSGTGVTVADTQYF